One sample yielded the 21 T cell receptor beta chains listed below, sequenced in a study of OX40 agonist ivuxolimab in advanced cancers. Libraries were prepared by immunoSEQ multiplex PCR; TCRdb keeps only in-frame clonotypes and omits some of them. The table shows tens of thousands of clones, with roughly nine tenths occurring only once. The sample consisted of CD4+ or CD8+ T cells sorted from blood, taken in a trial of the OX40 agonist ivuxolimab. The source is an adult with an advanced solid tumor such as melanoma, head and neck, liver or kidney cancer.

This clone was recorded only once. J is TRBJ2-1 and V is TRBV4-2; 9 nucleotides line up with TRBD1. Germline V CDR1 and CDR2: LGHNA, YNFKEQ. With V trimmed by 0 bases and J by 9 bases, 6 bases remained unmatched. The CDR3 is made up of 15 amino acids. For the CDR3, the DNA is TGTGCCAGCAGCCAAGATCGGGACAGGGTTGGTGAGCAGTTCTTC. This codes for CASSQDRDRVGEQFF.

The chain uses TRBV18 and TRBJ2-6, with D tentatively TRBD2 (6 bases). Germline V gene data show CDR1 as KGHSH and CDR2 as LQKENI. V dropped 2 bases and J dropped 4 bases, with 12 bases sitting between them. This CDR3 has 16 amino acids. CDR3 region: CASSPVRGTGANVLTF. The DNA of the CDR3 is TGTGCCAGCTCACCAGTTCGGGGGACGGGGGCCAACGTCCTGACTTTC.

DNA of the CDR3: TGTGCCAGCAGACCCACAGGGGGCTCCTACAATGAGCAGTTCTTC. Amino acids: CASRPTGGSYNEQFF. The rearrangement uses TRBV6-1 and TRBJ2-1, with 8 bases that match TRBD1. Trimming removed 6 bases from V and 0 bases from J; junction bases left unmatched: 4. Per the germline V gene, CDR1 is MNHNS and CDR2 is SASEGT. CDR3 length equals 15 residues.

The CDR3 reads CASSAPGWIYGYTF. CDR3 sequence (DNA): TGTGCCAGCAGTGCCCCGGGGTGGATCTATGGCTACACCTTC. The chain carries TRBV28 and TRBJ1-2; D not resolved. Trimming removed 5 bases from V and 4 bases from J, with 14 bases in between. The CDR3 has 14 amino acids. Looked up from germline, CDR1 is MDHEN and CDR2 is SYDVKM.

This chain joins TRBV7-6 and TRBJ2-3; D call uncertain. The germline V gene encodes CDR1 SGHVS and CDR2 FNYEAQ. Trimming removed 4 bases from V and 0 bases from J, with 8 bases in between. This CDR3 spans 14 amino acids. The CDR3 region is CASSSWRSTDTQYF. The CDR3 nucleotides read TGTGCCAGCAGCTCTTGGCGGAGCACAGATACGCAGTATTTT.

The chain carries TRBV29-1 and TRBJ2-5, with TRBD1 matching 9 bases. Germline CDR1 and CDR2: SQVTM and ANQGSEA. Losses at the gene ends were 6 bases for V and 6 bases for J; bases not matched to a gene: 8. The CDR3 has 13 residues. The CDR3 here is CSVAQGAVKTQYF. The CDR3 region has the DNA TGCAGCGTAGCACAGGGGGCGGTGAAGACCCAGTACTTC.

This sequence joins TRBV5-6 and TRBJ1-3; D is ambiguous. Germline lookup yields CDR1 SGHDT and CDR2 YYEEEE. Between the trimmed V and J ends, which lost 0 bases and 4 bases, there was a span of 11 bases. The CDR3 is 15 residues long. CDR3 sequence reads: CASSLAGKEGNTIYF. CDR3 coding DNA: TGTGCCAGCAGCTTGGCTGGTAAAGAGGGAAACACCATATATTTT.

The V gene is TRBV10-3, the J gene TRBJ2-2, with 8 bases lining up with TRBD1. V lost 10 bases, J lost 3 bases, and 19 bases stayed unmatched. Germline CDR1 is ENHRY and CDR2 is SYGVKD. CDR3 length: 18 amino acids. Here the CDR3 reads CATLPARARGRDTGELFF. The CDR3 DNA sequence: TGTGCCACCCTACCCGCGCGCGCCAGGGGGCGAGACACCGGGGAGCTGTTTTTT.

This chain links TRBV6-5 with TRBJ2-3; D may be TRBD1 or TRBD2 (5 bases each). The germline gives CDR1 MNHEY, CDR2 SVGAGI. Trimming took off 6 bases at V and 4 bases at J, with 5 bases between the two ends. The CDR3 loop spans 11 amino acids. CDR3 sequence (DNA): TGTGCCAGCAGGGGGGCAGATACGCAGTATTTT. This gives the protein CASRGADTQYF.

The CDR3 coding sequence is TGTGCCAGCAGTTCCCCCTCGGGGGCGTATCGTAGACTGTTTTTT. It is translated as CASSSPSGAYRRLFF. The chain couples TRBV27 to TRBJ1-4; a weak D match, TRBD1 (6 bases). The CDR3 runs to 15 residues. Germline CDR1 MNHEY, CDR2 SMNVEV (reference sequence). The ends were cut back, 4 bases at V and 13 bases at J, with 22 bases in the middle.

This clone was found once. The chain employs TRBV5-5 and TRBJ2-5; 9 positions agree with TRBD1. Germline V gene sequence: CDR1 SGHKS, CDR2 YYEKEE (reference sequence). The CDR3 is 14 amino acids. J gave up 4 bases and V 2 bases, and 3 bases lay outside the gene matches. For the CDR3, the DNA is TGTGCCAGCAGCTTACGGGGACAGGGAGAGACCCAGTACTTC. This translates into CASSLRGQGETQYF.

This chain uses TRBV28 with TRBJ1-4; D not certain. CDR1 and CDR2 from the germline V gene are MDHEN and SYDVKM. The CDR3 has 15 amino acids. The ends were cut back, 4 bases at V and 3 bases at J, with 12 bases in the middle. CDR3 DNA: TGTGCCAGCAGTTACCGTCTGGTACCTAATGAAAAACTGTTTTTT. Its translation is CASSYRLVPNEKLFF. Using reference TRBV28 and TRBJ1-4 for the parts outside the CDR3, the full variable domain is DVKVTQSSRYLVKRTGEKVFLECVQDMDHENMFWYRQDPGLGLRLIYFSYDVKMKEKGDIPEGYSVSREKKERFSLILESASTNQTSMYLCASSYRLVPNEKLFFGSGTQLSVL.

The sample holds a few counts of this clone. This sequence joins TRBV29-1 and TRBJ1-1; D remains ambiguous. CDR3 length: 12 amino acids. The germline gives CDR1 SQVTM, CDR2 ANQGSEA. Between the trimmed V and J ends, which lost 4 bases and 4 bases, there was a span of 10 bases. CDR3 bases: TGCAGCGTTGTTACCTGGAGCACTGAAGCTTTCTTT. This sequence encodes CSVVTWSTEAFF.

V usage is TRBV7-9 and J usage is TRBJ1-4; D remains unclear. This CDR3 has 13 residues. Per the germline V gene, CDR1 is SEHNR and CDR2 is FQNEAQ (reference sequence). Trimming removed 6 bases at V and 8 bases at J, with 13 bases between. This chain's CDR3 is CASRKGSREKLFF. CDR3 nucleotide sequence: TGTGCCAGCAGAAAAGGGAGTCGGGAAAAACTGTTTTTT.

The chain uses TRBV5-1 and TRBJ1-4; 7 bases fit TRBD1. V gave up 4 bases and J gave up 7 bases; unmatched junction bases: 10. Germline V gene sequence: CDR1 SGHRS, CDR2 YFSETQ. The CDR3 has 15 amino acids. The DNA for the CDR3 is TGCGCCAGCAGCCGAACAGGGGTCGACGGTGAAAAACTGTTTTTT. Amino acid sequence: CASSRTGVDGEKLFF.

This clone occurred once. The CDR3 region has the DNA TGTGCCAGCAGCCCAGGACTAGCGCCTTCCCATGAGCAGTTCTTC. It translates to CASSPGLAPSHEQFF. The chain carries TRBV28 and TRBJ2-1; 9 positions agree with TRBD2. The CDR3 loop spans 15 amino acids. The V segment lost 6 bases and the J segment 8 bases; nucleotides outside the gene matches: 11. Germline V gene data show CDR1 as MDHEN and CDR2 as SYDVKM.

The chain links TRBV6-5 to TRBJ2-2; the D is unclear. Trimming took off 7 bases at V and 2 bases at J, with 14 bases between the two ends. Germline lookup yields CDR1 MNHEY and CDR2 SVGAGI. CDR3 length: 15 amino acids. The CDR3 reads CASTYGLFNTGELFF. DNA for the CDR3: TGTGCCAGCACCTACGGTTTATTCAACACCGGGGAGCTGTTTTTT.

The gene calls are TRBV28 and TRBJ1-2; D is ambiguous. The CDR3 consists of 13 residues. V was pared by 3 bases and J by 2 bases, with 7 bases between. The germline CDR1 and CDR2 sequences are MDHEN and SYDVKM. Here the CDR3 reads CASSFSGNYGYTF. In DNA, the CDR3 is TGTGCCAGCAGTTTCTCTGGCAACTATGGCTACACCTTC.

The chain has TRBV7-6 and TRBJ1-1; 7 bases agree with TRBD1. The germline V gene has CDR1 SGHVS and CDR2 FNYEAQ. Germline trimming cut 1 base from V and 5 bases from J; bases unmatched to any gene: 7. The CDR3 loop spans 15 amino acids. CDR3 bases: TGTGCCAGCAGCTTAGGCGACAGGGTGGGAACTGAAGCTTTCTTT. Protein sequence: CASSLGDRVGTEAFF.

The chain joins TRBV28 to TRBJ2-7; the D call may be TRBD1 or TRBD2 (6 bases each). Looked up from germline, CDR1 is MDHEN and CDR2 is SYDVKM. The CDR3 is made up of 16 amino acids. V gave up 7 bases and J gave up 1 base, with 20 bases separating them. CDR3 protein: CASIREEGRGSYEQYF. The DNA for the CDR3 is TGTGCCAGCATTCGAGAGGAGGGCAGGGGATCCTACGAGCAGTACTTC.

This chain uses TRBV15 with TRBJ2-3; D might be TRBD1 or TRBD2, each matching 6 bases. The CDR3 spans 15 residues. Germline CDR1 reads LNHNV; CDR2 reads YYDKDF (reference sequence). The germline V and J ends were trimmed by 1 base and 10 bases, with 18 bases remaining between them. CDR3 in amino acids: CATSRAGGQMVSQYF. The CDR3 DNA reads TGTGCCACCAGCAGAGCTGGGGGGCAGATGGTTTCGCAGTATTTT.